The rows below give T cell receptor beta chains drawn from one sample of a study of breast tumors, draining lymph nodes, adjacent tissues. MiXCR, applied by TCRdb to the multiplex PCR reads, yields one record per CDR3 protein. The data show 160,000 or so distinct CDR3 sequences, about 30% seen once. Specimen: axillary lymph node tissue. The origin of the receptors is a female donor with breast cancer. Some clones in this sample may be carry-over from other donors' samples. The CDR3 runs from the conserved cysteine through the conserved F or W. The D gene is left open where the match is weak. The size of a clone is reported for some rows only, either as once, few or many, or as a class for expanded clones.

v_gene	j_gene	d_gene	abundance	CDR3nt	CDR3aa
TRBV11-3	TRBJ2-5	NA	many	TGTGCCAGCGGACACAGGGGGGAGGGCCAAGAGACCCAGTACTTC	CASGHRGEGQETQYF
TRBV29-1	TRBJ2-7	NA	NA	TGCAGCTTGAAGTGGCAGGGGAGCTACGAGCAGTACTTC	CSLKWQGSYEQYF
TRBV20-1	TRBJ1-2	TRBD1	once	TGCAGTGCTAAATCGACAGGGTCGTACAGTAACTATGGCTACACCTTC	CSAKSTGSYSNYGYTF
TRBV7-9	TRBJ1-3	NA	many	TGTGCCAGCAGCTTAGACAGGACCCCCCGAAACACCATATATTTT	CASSLDRTPRNTIYF
TRBV7-8	TRBJ1-1	NA	few	TGTGCCAGCAGCTTATTCGTAGGGAACACTGAAGCTTTCTTT	CASSLFVGNTEAFF
TRBV7-8	TRBJ2-7	NA	many	TGTGCCAGCAGCCTCGGGTGGTCCTTCTCCTACGAGCAGTACTTC	CASSLGWSFSYEQYF
TRBV3-1	TRBJ2-2	NA	many	TGTGCCAGCAGCCTACCTGGGGGGCCGAGGACCGGGGAGCTGTTTTTT	CASSLPGGPRTGELFF
TRBV13	TRBJ2-3	NA	few	TGTGCCAGCAGCCTCCAGGCTGTGAGCACAGATACGCAGTATTTT	CASSLQAVSTDTQYF
TRBV28	TRBJ2-7	TRBD1	many	TGTGCCAGCAGGATGACAGGGAGCGAGCAGTACTTC	CASRMTGSEQYF
TRBV27	TRBJ2-7	NA	many	TGTGCCAGCAGTTTATTGGACGGTACAGTCTACGAGCAGTACTTC	CASSLLDGTVYEQYF
TRBV29-1	TRBJ2-1	NA	many	TGCAGCGTTGAAAATGCGGGAACCCTACATGAGCAGTTCTTC	CSVENAGTLHEQFF
TRBV4-1	TRBJ1-1	NA	many	TGCGCCAGCAGCCACAAACGGGACGCTTTCTTT	CASSHKRDAFF
TRBV30	TRBJ2-1	TRBD1	many	TGTGCCTGGAGTGTACGGGACAGGGGGTCCTACAATGAGCAGTTCTTC	CAWSVRDRGSYNEQFF
TRBV12-3/TRBV12-4	TRBJ2-1	NA	many	TGTGCCAGCAGACGAGGGGGGGTCTCCTACAATGAGCAGTTCTTC	CASRRGGVSYNEQFF
TRBV19	TRBJ2-7	NA	many	TGTGCCAGTAAAGGGGGCTCCTACGAGCAGTACTTC	CASKGGSYEQYF
TRBV20-1	TRBJ1-6	NA	NA	TGCAGTGCTAGAGATCGCGCCAGTCGCACTTCACCCCTCCACTTT	CSARDRASRTSPLHF
TRBV6-1	TRBJ2-7	NA	many	TGTGCCAGCAGTGAAGTATACTCCTACGAGCAGTACTTC	CASSEVYSYEQYF
TRBV20-1	TRBJ2-3	NA	NA	TGCAGTGCTAGAGACTATACGCAGTATTTT	CSARDYTQYF
TRBV14	TRBJ2-5	NA	many	TGTGCCAGCAGCCAAGTTAAGGGTGTGATGGAGACCCAGTACTTC	CASSQVKGVMETQYF
TRBV10-3	TRBJ2-7	NA	NA	TGTGCCATCACCTACTCTCCGGACGGGCACGAGCAGTACTTC	CAITYSPDGHEQYF
TRBV18	TRBJ1-4	NA	many	TGTGCCAGCTCACCGGACCAGGGAAAAAGAAAACTGTTTTTT	CASSPDQGKRKLFF
TRBV3-1	TRBJ1-2	TRBD1	NA	TGTGCCAGCAGCCTCAACCGGGACAGCAATCGCTACACCTTC	CASSLNRDSNRYTF
TRBV28	TRBJ2-7	TRBD2	NA	TGTGCCAGAAGTTTAAGACTAGCGGCCTACGAGCAGTACTTC	CARSLRLAAYEQYF
TRBV6-2/TRBV6-3	TRBJ2-7	TRBD2	few	TGTGCCAGCAGTTATGATTCCGGGACTAGCGGGGGGAACTACGAGCAGTACTTC	CASSYDSGTSGGNYEQYF
TRBV7-2	TRBJ1-6	NA	NA	TGTGCCAGCAGCACCGGGGGAGCTTATAATTCACCCCTCCACTTT	CASSTGGAYNSPLHF
TRBV19	TRBJ1-2	TRBD1	many	TGTGCCAGTAGTTCCCAGACAGGGGGCAAGGATGGCTACACCTTC	CASSSQTGGKDGYTF
TRBV4-1	TRBJ1-1	NA	once	TGCGCCAGCAGCCCTGGGGGGAGCCCTGAAGCTTTCTTT	CASSPGGSPEAFF
TRBV2	TRBJ2-7	TRBD1	many	TGTGCCAGCACTCGACAGGGGGCAGGACCCTACGAGCAGTACTTC	CASTRQGAGPYEQYF
TRBV9	TRBJ1-3	NA	NA	TGTGCCAGCAGCGTAGGAGGGGGACTTTACTATGGCTCCACCATATATTTT	CASSVGGGLYYGSTIYF
TRBV6-4	TRBJ2-5	NA	NA	TGTGCCAGCAGTGAGACAGGGTTTACCGGGGGAGAGACCCAGTACTTC	CASSETGFTGGETQYF
TRBV13	TRBJ2-5	NA	NA	TGTGCCAGCAGCCGAAGATCGACTTTACAAGAGACCCAGTACTTC	CASSRRSTLQETQYF
TRBV6-5	TRBJ2-2	NA	many	TGTGCCAGCAGTTACTCGGCACGCCCCACCGGGGAGCTGTTTTTT	CASSYSARPTGELFF
TRBV3-1	TRBJ1-5	TRBD1	many	TGTGCCAGCAGCCGCGGAGGACAGGGGAATCAGCCCCAGCATTTT	CASSRGGQGNQPQHF
TRBV19	TRBJ1-1	TRBD1	NA	TGTGCCAGTAGTACCCTGACAGGGGGCCGCTTGTGGAACACTGAAGCTTTCTTT	CASSTLTGGRLWNTEAFF
TRBV28	TRBJ2-7	TRBD2	many	TGTGCCAGCAGTTTACTAGCGGGGGGGTACGAGCAGTACTTC	CASSLLAGGYEQYF
TRBV7-3	TRBJ2-2	TRBD1	NA	TGTGCCAGCAGCAGGCTGGCAGGGGGCTTGCACGGGGAGCTGTTTTTT	CASSRLAGGLHGELFF